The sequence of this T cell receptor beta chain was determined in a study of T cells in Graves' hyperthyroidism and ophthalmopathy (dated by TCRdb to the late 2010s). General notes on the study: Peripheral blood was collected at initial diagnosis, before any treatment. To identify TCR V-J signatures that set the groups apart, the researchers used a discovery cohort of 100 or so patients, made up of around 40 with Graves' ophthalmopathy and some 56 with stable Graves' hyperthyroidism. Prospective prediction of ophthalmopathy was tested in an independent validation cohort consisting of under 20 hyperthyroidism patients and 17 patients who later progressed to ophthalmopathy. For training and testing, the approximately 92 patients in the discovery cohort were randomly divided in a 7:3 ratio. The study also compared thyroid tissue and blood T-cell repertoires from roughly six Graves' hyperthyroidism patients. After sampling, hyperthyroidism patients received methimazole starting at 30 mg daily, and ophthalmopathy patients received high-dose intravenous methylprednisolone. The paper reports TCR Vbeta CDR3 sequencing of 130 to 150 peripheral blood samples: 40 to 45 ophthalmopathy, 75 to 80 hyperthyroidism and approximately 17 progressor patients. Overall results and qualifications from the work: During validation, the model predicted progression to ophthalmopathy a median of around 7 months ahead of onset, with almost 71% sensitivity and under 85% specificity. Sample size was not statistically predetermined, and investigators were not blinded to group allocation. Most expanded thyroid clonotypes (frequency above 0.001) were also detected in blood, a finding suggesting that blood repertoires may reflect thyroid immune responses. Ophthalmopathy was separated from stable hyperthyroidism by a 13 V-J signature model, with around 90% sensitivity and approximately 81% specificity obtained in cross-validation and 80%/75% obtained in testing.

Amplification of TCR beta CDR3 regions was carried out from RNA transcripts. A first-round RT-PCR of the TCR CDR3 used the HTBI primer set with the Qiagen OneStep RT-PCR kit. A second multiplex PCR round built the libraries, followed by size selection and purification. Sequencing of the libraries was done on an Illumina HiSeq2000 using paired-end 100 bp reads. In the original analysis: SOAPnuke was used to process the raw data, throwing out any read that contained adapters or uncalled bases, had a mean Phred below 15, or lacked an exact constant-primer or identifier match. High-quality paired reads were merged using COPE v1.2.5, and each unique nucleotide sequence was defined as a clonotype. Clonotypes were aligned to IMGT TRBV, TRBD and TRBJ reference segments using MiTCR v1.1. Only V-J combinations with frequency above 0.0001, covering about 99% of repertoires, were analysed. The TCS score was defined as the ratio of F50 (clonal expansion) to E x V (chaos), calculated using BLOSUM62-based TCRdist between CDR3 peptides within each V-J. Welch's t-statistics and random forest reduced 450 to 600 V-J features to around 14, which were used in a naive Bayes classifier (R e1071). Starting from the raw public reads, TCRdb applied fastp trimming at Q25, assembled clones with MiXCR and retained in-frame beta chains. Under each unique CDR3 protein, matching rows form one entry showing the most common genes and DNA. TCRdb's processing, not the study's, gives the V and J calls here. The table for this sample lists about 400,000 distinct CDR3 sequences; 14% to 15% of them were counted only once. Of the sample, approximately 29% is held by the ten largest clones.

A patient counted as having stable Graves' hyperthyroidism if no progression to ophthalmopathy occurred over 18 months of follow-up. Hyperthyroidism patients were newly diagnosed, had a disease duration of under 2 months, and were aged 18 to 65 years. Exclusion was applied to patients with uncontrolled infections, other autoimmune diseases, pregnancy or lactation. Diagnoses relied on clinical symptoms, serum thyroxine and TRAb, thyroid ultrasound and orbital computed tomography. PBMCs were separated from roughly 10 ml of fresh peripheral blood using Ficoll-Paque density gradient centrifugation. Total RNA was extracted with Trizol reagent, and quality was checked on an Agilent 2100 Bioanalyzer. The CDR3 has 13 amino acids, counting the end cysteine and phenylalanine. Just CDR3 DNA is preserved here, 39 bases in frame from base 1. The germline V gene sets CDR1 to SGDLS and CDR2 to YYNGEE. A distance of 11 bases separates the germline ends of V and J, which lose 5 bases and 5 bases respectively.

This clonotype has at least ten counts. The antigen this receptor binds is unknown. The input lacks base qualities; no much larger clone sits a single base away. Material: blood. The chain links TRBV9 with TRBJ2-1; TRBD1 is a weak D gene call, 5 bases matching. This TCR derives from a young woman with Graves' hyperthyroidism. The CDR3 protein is CASSLGPDNEQFF. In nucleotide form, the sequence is TGTGCCAGCAGTCTGGGGCCTGACAATGAGCAGTTCTTC.